Detailed here is one T cell receptor (beta chain). The antigen is undetermined. With V trimmed by 5 bases and J by 5 bases, 11 bases remained unmatched. The germline gives CDR1 SEHNR, CDR2 FQNEAQ (reference sequence). The CDR3 is made up of 16 amino acids. This sample stems from a study of beta chain features in type 1 diabetes. Isolated RNA was reverse transcribed in full, so expressed TCRB transcripts were sequenced. The table came from immunoSEQ multiplex PCR; TCRdb's copy has only in-frame clones and leaves some out. The sample consists of 95,000 to 150,000 clones, about 18% of them appearing once. Study-wide findings and caveats: People with Type 1 diabetes carried modestly yet significantly shorter TCRB CDR3s in all four CD4+ subsets. A pattern of fewer insertions and more deletions at VDJ junctions was seen in type 1 diabetes patients. Reads derived from cDNA could over-represent cells showing high TCR expression.

Blood was collected once per donor into heparin, averaging about 100 mL. This chain joins TRBV7-9 and TRBJ2-5, with TRBD1 matching 10 bases. The specimen was central memory CD4+ T cells from blood. This TCR was sampled from a man younger than 35 with type 1 diabetes. DNA of the CDR3: TGTGCCAGCAGCCTGGGACAGGGGACCTTCGAGGAGACCCAGTACTTC. This gives the protein CASSLGQGTFEETQYF.